Presented here are 27 T cell receptor beta chains from one specimen sequenced in a study of blood T cells in healthy people across ages. With a J-beta primer mix and a sample-barcoded 5' primer, a second PCR ran 7 to 11 cycles. In TCRdb, the 5' RACE reads were re-called with MiXCR into one record per CDR3 protein. Of hundreds of thousands of distinct CDR3 sequences listed, about 30% are singletons. The sequencing sample was made of blood. The receptors derive from a woman older than 75 in good health.

This clonotype appeared a few times. This chain uses TRBV3-1 with TRBJ1-1, with a weak D call TRBD1 (6 bases). Between the trimmed V and J ends, which lost 8 bases and 7 bases, there was a span of 11 bases. CDR3 length: 11 amino acids. The germline V gene has CDR1 LGHDT and CDR2 YNNKEL (reference sequence). CDR3 in amino acids: CASLGGSEAFF. In DNA, the CDR3 is TGTGCCAGCCTAGGGGGGAGTGAAGCTTTCTTT.

This clonotype was found a few times. CDR3 sequence reads: CASSQRIGPEDTQYF. The CDR3 nucleotides read TGCGCCAGCAGCCAACGTATAGGGCCGGAAGATACGCAGTATTTT. V and J are TRBV4-3 and TRBJ2-3; D remains unclear. V was pared by 2 bases and J by 5 bases, with 14 bases between. CDR1 LGHNA and CDR2 YSLEER come from the germline V gene. This CDR3 has 15 amino acids.

The gene calls are TRBV6-2 or TRBV6-3 and TRBJ1-3, with D hard to call. The CDR3 consists of 14 residues. Trimming removed 10 bases at V and 0 bases at J, with 13 bases between. The germline V gene has CDR1 MNHEY and CDR2 SVGEGT. CDR3: CATRKDLSGNTIYF. As DNA, the CDR3 is TGTGCCACCCGGAAAGATCTCTCTGGAAACACCATATATTTT.

In its sample, this clonotype was seen many times. The CDR3 bases are TGTGCCAGCAAATGGACAGGAGAAGCTTTCTTT. Translating it yields CASKWTGEAFF. This chain joins TRBV6-2 or TRBV6-3 and TRBJ1-1; 7 bases are shared with TRBD1. The CDR3 loop spans 11 amino acids. Germline values: CDR1 MNHEY, CDR2 SVGEGT. V shed 7 bases and J 8 bases; nucleotides not matched to a gene: 4.

There are many counts of this clonotype. The chain links TRBV5-4 to TRBJ1-4, with TRBD1 identical over 7 bases. Looked up from germline, CDR1 is SGHNT and CDR2 is YYREEE (reference sequence). V trimming: 4 bases; J trimming: 6 bases; junction bases outside the gene matches: 9. The CDR3 extends over 15 amino acids. CDR3 residues: CASSQNRGIDEKLFF. The CDR3, as DNA: TGTGCCAGCAGCCAAAACAGGGGAATAGATGAAAAACTGTTTTTT.

This clonotype occurred a few times. The chain couples TRBV6-2 or TRBV6-3 to TRBJ1-5; D is perhaps TRBD1 (5 bases). CDR3 size: 17 residues. Deletions cut 5 bases from V and 0 bases from J, with 17 bases between. Per germline, CDR1 MNHEY and CDR2 SVGEGT. CDR3 sequence reads: CASSLTSGYYSNQPQHF. Written as DNA, the CDR3 is TGTGCCAGCAGTCTTACGTCAGGGTACTATAGCAATCAGCCCCAGCATTTT.

Remarks on this clonotype: A read error may explain this, as a much larger clone is one base away. The chain links TRBV5-1 to TRBJ2-1; weak D call: TRBD2 (5 bases). The germline CDR1 and CDR2 sequences are SGHRS and YFSETQ. The CDR3 covers 13 residues. With 4 bases removed from V and 5 bases from J, the gap between germline ends came to 10 bases. The DNA of the CDR3 is TGCGCCAGCAGCCCGGACGGGGACAATGAGCAGTTCTTC. Translation: CASSPDGDNEQFF.

This clonotype came up many times. This chain uses TRBV6-5 with TRBJ2-3; D possibly uses TRBD1 or TRBD2 (5 bases each). CDR1 and CDR2 (germline): MNHEY, SVGAGI. The V gene lost 5 bases and the J gene lost 1 base, with 10 bases spanning the gap. The CDR3 has 14 residues. The CDR3: CASSDGDRTDTQYF. Written as DNA, the CDR3 is TGTGCCAGCAGTGATGGGGACCGCACAGATACGCAGTATTTT.

This clonotype has at least ten counts. The CDR3 DNA is TGCAGTGCTCCCCCGGCGGGGGGGTACAATGAGCAGTTCTTC. Protein product: CSAPPAGGYNEQFF. The chain joins TRBV20-1 to TRBJ2-1, with 9 positions matching TRBD2. The CDR3 consists of 14 residues. After removal of 5 bases from V and 4 bases from J, the junction contained 6 bases not matched to a gene. Germline V gives CDR1 DFQATT, CDR2 SNEGSKA (reference sequence).

The rearrangement links TRBV24-1 to TRBJ1-5; the match to TRBD1 covers 7 bases. J gave up 11 bases and V 4 bases, and 7 bases lay outside the gene matches. The CDR3 consists of 13 residues. Germline V gene sequence: CDR1 KGHDR, CDR2 SFDVKD. The CDR3 sequence: CATSEAQGVSQHF. CDR3 sequence (DNA): TGTGCCACCAGTGAAGCCCAGGGGGTGTCCCAGCATTTT.

There are a few counts of this clonotype. The chain has TRBV6-2 or TRBV6-3 and TRBJ1-5, with D perhaps matching TRBD1 (5 bases). The V gene's germline CDR1 is MNHEY and CDR2 SVGEGT. The CDR3 is 14 amino acids. V was clipped by 6 bases and J by 2 bases, with 11 bases between them. The CDR3 bases are TGTGCCAGCAGGCCCTGGGGGGGCAATCAGCCCCAGCATTTT. It encodes CASRPWGGNQPQHF.

This clonotype occurred many times. The chain is built from TRBV7-9 and TRBJ2-5; TRBD2 is a possible D gene (5 bases). With 8 bases removed from V and 0 bases from J, the gap between germline ends came to 10 bases. CDR3 length equals 13 residues. Germline loops: CDR1 SEHNR, CDR2 FQNEAQ (reference sequence). The CDR3 here is CASQRGNQETQYF. The CDR3, as DNA: TGTGCCAGCCAACGGGGTAACCAAGAGACCCAGTACTTC. The complete variable domain, with remaining parts taken from reference TRBV7-9 and TRBJ2-5, reads DTGVSQNPRHKITKRGQNVTFRCDPISEHNRLYWYRQTLGQGPEFLTYFQNEAQLEKSRLLSDRFSAERPKGSFSTLEIQRTEQGDSAMYLCASQRGNQETQYFGPGTRLLVL.

The DNA for the CDR3 is TGCAGTGCTTTAGGGACAGTGGCCTACAATGACCAGTACTTC. Protein: CSALGTVAYNDQYF. This rearrangement joins TRBV20-1 to TRBJ2-4; 7 bases fit TRBD1. CDR3 length: 14 amino acids. V shed 5 bases, J shed 13 bases, and the junction held 17 bases outside the gene matches. Germline V gene lookup returns CDR1 DFQATT and CDR2 SNEGSKA (reference sequence).

V is TRBV6-2 or TRBV6-3 and J is TRBJ1-6, with D perhaps TRBD1 (6 bases). The V gene's germline CDR1 is MNHEY and CDR2 SVGEGT. The CDR3 covers 17 residues. V was cut by 2 bases and J by 0 bases, with 11 bases left in between. The CDR3 loop reads CASSYGPGASYNSPLHF. Written as DNA, the CDR3 is TGTGCCAGCAGTTACGGACCAGGGGCCTCCTATAATTCACCCCTCCACTTT.

This clonotype was picked up many times. The chain combines TRBV6-5 with TRBJ2-5; D gene uncertain. There are 18 residues in the CDR3. The germline V gene encodes CDR1 MNHEY and CDR2 SVGAGI. The V end was cut by 0 bases, the J end by 5 bases, with 22 bases between. CDR3 residues: CASSYSTKTRTLGETQYF. The CDR3, as DNA: TGTGCCAGCAGTTACTCGACGAAGACCAGGACCCTAGGGGAGACCCAGTACTTC.

This clonotype was seen a few times. The rearrangement links TRBV3-1 to TRBJ2-7, with 8 bases identical to TRBD1. V lost 4 bases to trimming and J lost 5 bases; unmatched junction nucleotides: 10. The CDR3 has 15 amino acids. Germline V gene lookup returns CDR1 LGHDT and CDR2 YNNKEL (reference sequence). CDR3 nucleotides: TGTGCCAGCAGCCGGACCCGGGACAGGCCCCACGAGCAGTACTTC. This codes for CASSRTRDRPHEQYF.

The rearrangement joins TRBV11-3 to TRBJ2-3; unclear D gene. The germline gives CDR1 SGHNT, CDR2 YENEEA. Trimming left V 5 bases short and J 1 base short, with 10 bases between. The CDR3 is 14 amino acids. The CDR3 DNA reads as TGTGCCAGCAGCGGAGATACTCGCACAGATACGCAGTATTTT. Protein product: CASSGDTRTDTQYF.

This clonotype was counted ten times or more. The CDR3 protein is CASRSQGAGYGYTF. Written as DNA, the CDR3 is TGTGCCAGCAGGTCCCAGGGGGCCGGCTATGGCTACACCTTC. The chain couples TRBV12-3 or TRBV12-4 to TRBJ1-2, with 8 bases identical to TRBD1. V dropped 6 bases and J dropped 4; count of bases not matched to a gene: 7. The CDR3 sequence is 14 residues long.

Notes on this clonotype: Being one base from a much bigger clone, this may be a read error. V usage is TRBV5-1 and J usage is TRBJ2-7; 7 positions agree with TRBD1. The assigned J gene may be wrong: the sequence end matches TRBJ2-5 better. The CDR3 has 15 amino acids. The germline CDR1 and CDR2 sequences are SGHRS and YFSETQ. CDR3 in DNA: TGCGCCAGCAGCAACGGACAGGCCGAGCGGGAGACCCAGTACTTC. Translated, it gives CASSNGQAERETQYF.

This clonotype has a handful of counts. A much larger clone lies a single base off, so this may be a read error. The J gene is TRBJ1-2, the V gene TRBV4-2; TRBD1 matches 9 bases. The CDR3 length is 13 residues. Germline CDR1 reads LGHNA; CDR2 reads YNFKEQ. The CDR3 nucleotides read TGTGCCGGCAGCCAGGATACAGGGGGCGACTACACCTTC. This gives the protein CAGSQDTGGDYTF.

The V gene is TRBV27, the J gene TRBJ1-2; D call uncertain. The CDR3 length is 12 residues. V lost 10 bases and J 2 bases, leaving 11 bases between the germline ends. Germline V gene sequence: CDR1 MNHEY, CDR2 SMNVEV (reference sequence). The CDR3 nucleotides are TGTGCCACCCGGATCATGAACTATGGCTACACCTTC. Translating it yields CATRIMNYGYTF.

The chain couples TRBV5-1 to TRBJ2-3; D uncertain. Germline-derived CDR1 and CDR2 are SGHRS and YFSETQ. This CDR3 is 13 amino acids long. The V gene lost 4 bases and the J gene lost 2 bases, with 8 bases spanning the gap. The CDR3 sequence is CASSPELTDTQYF. As DNA, the CDR3 is TGCGCCAGCAGCCCTGAACTCACAGATACGCAGTATTTT.

A few counts support this clonotype. The chain is built from TRBV5-5 and TRBJ2-5; D is unclear. This CDR3 contains 14 residues. V was cut by 0 bases and J by 4 bases, with 10 bases left in between. The germline V gene encodes CDR1 SGHKS and CDR2 YYEKEE (reference sequence). CDR3 sequence (DNA): TGTGCCAGCAGCTTGGTCTATAAAAGAGAGACCCAGTACTTC. Residues: CASSLVYKRETQYF.

The chain combines TRBV19 with TRBJ1-5, with D possibly matching TRBD1 (5 bases). The CDR3 length is 15 residues. V shed 2 bases and J shed 0 bases, with 8 bases lying between them. CDR1 LNHDA and CDR2 SQIVND come from the germline V gene (reference sequence). CDR3 sequence: CASSIWGYSNQPQHF. In DNA, the CDR3 is TGTGCCAGTAGTATATGGGGGTATAGCAATCAGCCCCAGCATTTT.

This clonotype was seen only a few times. The chain is built from TRBV3-1 and TRBJ1-1; D is perhaps TRBD1 (5 bases). V shed 4 bases and J shed 11 bases, with 20 bases lying between them. Germline V gene data show CDR1 as LGHDT and CDR2 as YNNKEL (reference sequence). CDR3 size: 14 residues. The CDR3: CASSPGGRAWSAFF. In nucleotides, the CDR3 is TGTGCCAGCAGCCCTGGGGGTCGCGCGTGGTCGGCTTTCTTT.

As regards this clonotype: The junction departs from germline at one end; a sequencing error may be responsible. The CDR3 region has the DNA TGCAGTGCGGGGAGACAGAATTCACCCCGCCACTTT. Amino acids: CSAGRQNSPRHF. This rearrangement joins TRBV20-1 to TRBJ1-6, with D perhaps TRBD1 (5 bases). The CDR3 runs 12 residues. Germline V lookup: CDR1 DFQATT, CDR2 SNEGSKA (reference sequence).

The chain employs TRBV7-9 and TRBJ2-6, with 7 bases lining up with TRBD2. Per the germline V gene, CDR1 is SEHNR and CDR2 is FQNEAQ (reference sequence). CDR3 length equals 17 residues. The V and J ends lost 8 bases and 1 base, in that order; junction bases with no gene match: 11. The CDR3 nucleotides are TGTGCCAGCGGGCGACTAGCAGATTATTCTGGGGCCAACGTCCTGACTTTC. It is translated as CASGRLADYSGANVLTF.